This T cell receptor beta chain was sequenced for a study of CD8+CD57+ T cells in acquired aplastic anemia. Study background: Mean yield of DNA from sorted CD4+ and CD8+ cells was about 3.2 ug. Whole-study findings and limits: Fewer than 30 CD8+ CDR3 sequences were shared between patients and controls.

Only patients with CD8+CD57+ cell expansion on flow cytometry were chosen for sequencing. Each patient carried a diagnosis of severe acquired aplastic anemia. The CDR3 totals 16 residues. The ends were cut back, 1 base at V and 2 bases at J, with 9 bases in the middle. Germline CDR1 MNHEY, CDR2 SVGAGI. Details on this clonotype: Its antigen is as yet unknown.

Profiling of TCR beta VDJ combinations and CDR3 sequences used genomic DNA as template. TCRdb re-called the reads through MiXCR, storing one row per CDR3 protein. The sample records around 170,000 distinct CDR3 sequences, nearly 50% being singletons. V and J are TRBV6-5 and TRBJ2-6, with D possibly being TRBD2 (5 bases). This clonotype was sampled from a human donor with aplastic anemia. Sequencing used sorted CD4+, CD8+, or CD8+CD57+ T cells (not recorded which) from PBMCs. The chain's CDR3 is CASSYFGRAGANVLTF. For the CDR3, the DNA is TGTGCCAGCAGTTACTTCGGGCGGGCTGGGGCCAACGTCCTGACTTTC.